A single sample gave rise to the 14 T cell receptor beta chains below, sequenced in a study of blood T cell repertoires in COVID-19. The repertoire was sequenced with immunoSEQ multiplex PCR; TCRdb's copy has only in-frame clones and lacks some. Here the sample spans some 110,000 clones, approximately 81% being singletons. Sequences were obtained from peripheral blood. These receptors all come from a man aged 35-49 years with acute or convalescent COVID-19.

This clone was seen once. The rearrangement uses TRBV7-9 and TRBJ2-3; D might be TRBD1 (6 bases). In germline, CDR1 is SEHNR, CDR2 FQNEAQ (reference sequence). The CDR3 sequence is 13 residues long. Trimming took off 1 base at V and 6 bases at J, with 8 bases between the two ends. The DNA for the CDR3 is TGTGCCAGCAGCTTAGATAGGGGGGATACGCAGTATTTT. Encoded protein: CASSLDRGDTQYF.

V is TRBV5-1 and J is TRBJ2-1; 13 bases agree with TRBD2. V gave up 4 bases and J gave up 4 bases; unmatched junction bases: 5. CDR1 and CDR2 (germline): SGHRS, YFSETQ. This CDR3 spans 16 amino acids. This CDR3 reads CASSRTSGGGYNEQFF. DNA of the CDR3: TGCGCCAGCAGCCGGACTAGCGGGGGAGGGTACAATGAGCAGTTCTTC.

The V call is TRBV5-1, the J call TRBJ2-3; D is perhaps TRBD2 (5 bases). V lost 2 bases, J lost 1 base, and 8 bases lay in between. The CDR3 contains 14 residues. CDR1 and CDR2 (germline): SGHRS, YFSETQ. Written as DNA, the CDR3 is TGCGCCAGCAGCTTTGGAGCGGGCACAGATACGCAGTATTTT. Translated: CASSFGAGTDTQYF. The variable domain in full, with the rest retrieved from reference TRBV5-1 and TRBJ2-3, is KAGVTQTPRYLIKTRGQQVTLSCSPISGHRSVSWYQQTPGQGLQFLFEYFSETQRNKGNFPGRFSGRQFSNSRSEMNVSTLELGDSALYLCASSFGAGTDTQYFGPGTRLTVL.

In DNA form, the CDR3 reads TGTGCCAGCTCACCTCCGGTCCTTCGCGAGCAGTACTTC. It specifies CASSPPVLREQYF. This chain connects TRBV18 to TRBJ2-7; D is unclear. Germline values: CDR1 KGHSH, CDR2 LQKENI. Trimming stripped 3 bases from V and 6 bases from J, with 12 bases between. This CDR3 region has 13 residues.

The chain joins TRBV2 to TRBJ2-2; tentative D call: TRBD2 (6 bases). CDR1 SNHLY and CDR2 FYNNEI come from the germline V gene. Trimming pared 7 bases from V and 0 bases from J, leaving 15 bases between. The CDR3 covers 16 residues. As DNA, the CDR3 is TGTGCCAGCACTGATTTGGGGGGATCGAACACCGGGGAGCTGTTTTTT. Protein product: CASTDLGGSNTGELFF.

The chain is built from TRBV18 and TRBJ2-1; D possibly corresponds to TRBD2 (5 bases). The germline V gene has CDR1 KGHSH and CDR2 LQKENI. The V and J ends lost 9 bases and 6 bases respectively, with 21 bases between them. The CDR3 runs to 15 residues. CDR3 coding DNA: TGTGCCAGTTCCCCTGGCACGGGGTCGTTCAATGAGCAGTTCTTC. It is translated as CASSPGTGSFNEQFF.

The chain recombines TRBV7-9 with TRBJ1-6, with D possibly TRBD1 on 6 matching bases. The CDR3 spans 16 residues. V was pared by 1 base and J by 0 bases, with 7 bases between. Germline V gives CDR1 SEHNR, CDR2 FQNEAQ (reference sequence). The CDR3 region has the DNA TGTGCCAGCAGCTTAGAACAGGGCTCCTATAATTCACCCCTCCACTTT. Protein sequence: CASSLEQGSYNSPLHF.

This clone came up a few times. The chain carries TRBV28 and TRBJ1-5, with TRBD1 matching 10 bases. V gave up 7 bases and J gave up 4 bases; unmatched junction bases: 13. The germline CDR1 and CDR2 sequences are MDHEN and SYDVKM. CDR3 length equals 17 residues. CDR3 nucleotides: TGTGCCAGCAACCAAGAACGACAGGGGGCGAGGAATCAGCCCCAGCATTTT. It specifies CASNQERQGARNQPQHF.

The chain is built from TRBV28 and TRBJ2-5; TRBD2 agrees at 14 bases. V lost 6 bases and J lost 4; bases outside the gene matches: 31. Germline values: CDR1 MDHEN, CDR2 SYDVKM. CDR3 length: 24 residues. DNA of the CDR3: TGTGCCAGCAGGGGCAACGACCCTAACGGGACTAGCGGGAGAAGTGGTCGCTTAGTAGAGACCCAGTACTTC. Amino acids: CASRGNDPNGTSGRSGRLVETQYF.

The chain has TRBV24-1 and TRBJ1-5; 8 bases line up with TRBD1. Trimming cost V 3 bases and J 3 bases; bases outside gene matches: 6. The CDR3 runs to 16 residues. The V gene's germline CDR1 is KGHDR and CDR2 SFDVKD. DNA of the CDR3: TGTGCCACCAGTGATCCGCGGACAGGGACCAATCAGCCCCAGCATTTT. Translated, it gives CATSDPRTGTNQPQHF.

CDR3 DNA: TGCGCCAGCAGTGCAGCGAGCTCTGGAAACACCATATATTTT. Its protein is CASSAASSGNTIYF. V gene TRBV10-2 combines with J gene TRBJ1-3; D is undetermined. Germline loops: CDR1 WSHSY, CDR2 SAAADI. The CDR3 extends over 14 amino acids. V lost 4 bases and J 0 bases, leaving 7 bases between the germline ends.

This clone was counted only a few times. V usage is TRBV7-9 and J usage is TRBJ1-1; 7 positions agree with TRBD1. Germline-derived CDR1 and CDR2 are SEHNR and FQNEAQ (reference sequence). Trimming removed 0 bases from V and 5 bases from J; junction bases left unmatched: 3. The CDR3 is 14 residues long. The CDR3 DNA reads TGTGCCAGCAGCTTAGCAGGGGGCGGAACTGAAGCTTTCTTT. Protein product: CASSLAGGGTEAFF.

This clone appeared once. The V call is TRBV25-1, the J call TRBJ1-4; a weak D match, TRBD1 (5 bases). This CDR3 comprises 14 residues. In germline, CDR1 is MGHDK, CDR2 SYGVNS. Trimming cost V 4 bases and J 5 bases, with 11 bases left between them. CDR3 bases: TGTGCCAGCAGTGTGGGGGGGTTAAATGAAAAACTGTTTTTT. Its protein product is CASSVGGLNEKLFF.

This clone appeared once. The rearrangement uses TRBV3-1 (or the pseudogene TRBV3-2) and TRBJ1-4; TRBD1 might be the D (5 bases). The CDR3 totals 12 residues. Looked up from germline, CDR1 is LGHDT and CDR2 is YNNKEL (reference sequence). Trimming pared 4 bases from V and 14 bases from J, leaving 14 bases between. Here the CDR3 reads CASSRSRDSLFF. The CDR3 DNA is TGTGCCAGCAGCCGCTCCCGGGACTCCCTGTTTTTT.